This T cell receptor beta chain emerged from a study of T cell changes during pregnancy in multiple sclerosis. This clone was found once. Assay: immunoSEQ multiplex PCR; the TCRdb copy retains only in-frame clones and omits some. The table includes 60,000 to 85,000 clones, roughly 94% detected once. Looked up from germline, CDR1 is SGHNT and CDR2 is YYREEE (reference sequence). The length of the CDR3 is 15 residues. Trimming cost V 4 bases and J 0 bases; bases outside gene matches: 6. The source was peripheral blood, collected in the second trimester of pregnancy. The clonotype originates from a female donor in good health, enrolled as a control in a pregnancy study. This chain connects TRBV5-4 to TRBJ1-1; TRBD1 agrees at 7 bases. Here the CDR3 reads CASSIGGVMNTEAFF. DNA of the CDR3: TGTGCCAGCAGCATAGGGGGCGTGATGAACACTGAAGCTTTCTTT.